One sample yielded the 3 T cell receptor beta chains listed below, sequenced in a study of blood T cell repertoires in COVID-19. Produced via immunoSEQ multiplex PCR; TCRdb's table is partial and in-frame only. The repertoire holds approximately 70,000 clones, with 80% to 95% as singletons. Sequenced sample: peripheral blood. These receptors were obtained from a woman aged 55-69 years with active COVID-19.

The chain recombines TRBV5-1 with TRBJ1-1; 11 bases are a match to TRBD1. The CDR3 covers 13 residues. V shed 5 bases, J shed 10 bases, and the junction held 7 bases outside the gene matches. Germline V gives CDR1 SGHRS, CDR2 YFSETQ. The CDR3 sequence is CASRDGTGGLAFF. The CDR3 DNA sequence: TGCGCCAGCAGGGACGGGACAGGGGGTCTAGCTTTCTTT.

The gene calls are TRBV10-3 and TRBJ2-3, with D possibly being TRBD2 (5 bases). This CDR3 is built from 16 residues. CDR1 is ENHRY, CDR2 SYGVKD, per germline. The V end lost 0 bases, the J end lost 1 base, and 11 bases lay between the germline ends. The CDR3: CAISESRGTGTDTQYF. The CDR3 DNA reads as TGTGCCATCAGTGAGTCCCGGGGAACGGGCACAGATACGCAGTATTTT.

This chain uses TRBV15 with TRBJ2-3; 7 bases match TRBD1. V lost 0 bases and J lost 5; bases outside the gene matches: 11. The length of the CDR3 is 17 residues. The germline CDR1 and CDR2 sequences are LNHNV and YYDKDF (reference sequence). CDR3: CATSRDLSTGVGDTQYF. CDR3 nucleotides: TGTGCCACCAGCAGAGATTTAAGTACAGGGGTTGGAGATACGCAGTATTTT. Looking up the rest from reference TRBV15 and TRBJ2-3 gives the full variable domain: DAMVIQNPRYQVTQFGKPVTLSCSQTLNHNVMYWYQQKSSQAPKLLFHYYDKDFNNEADTPDNFQSRRPNTSFCFLDIRSPGLGDTAMYLCATSRDLSTGVGDTQYFGPGTRLTVL.